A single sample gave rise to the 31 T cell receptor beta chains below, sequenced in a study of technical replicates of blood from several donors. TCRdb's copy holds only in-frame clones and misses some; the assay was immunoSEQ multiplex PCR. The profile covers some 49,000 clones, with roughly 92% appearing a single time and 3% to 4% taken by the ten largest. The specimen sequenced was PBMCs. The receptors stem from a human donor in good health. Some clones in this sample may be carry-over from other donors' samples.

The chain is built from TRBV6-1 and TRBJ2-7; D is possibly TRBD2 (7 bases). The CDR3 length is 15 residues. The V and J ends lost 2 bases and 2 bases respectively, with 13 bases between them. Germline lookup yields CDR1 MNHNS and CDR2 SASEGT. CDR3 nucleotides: TGTGCCAGCAGTGAATCGAGGGGGGGCCCCTACGAGCAGTACTTC. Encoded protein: CASSESRGGPYEQYF.

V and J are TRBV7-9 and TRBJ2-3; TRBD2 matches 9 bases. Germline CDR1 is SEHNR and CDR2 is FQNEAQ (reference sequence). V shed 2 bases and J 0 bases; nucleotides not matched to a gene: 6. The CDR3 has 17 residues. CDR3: CASSLSASGVSTDTQYF. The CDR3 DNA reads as TGTGCCAGCAGCTTATCGGCTAGCGGGGTTAGCACAGATACGCAGTATTTT.

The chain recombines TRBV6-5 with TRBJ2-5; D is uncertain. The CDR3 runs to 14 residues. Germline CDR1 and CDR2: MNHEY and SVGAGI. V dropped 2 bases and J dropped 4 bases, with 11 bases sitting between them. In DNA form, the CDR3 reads TGTGCCAGCAGTTACCTTACTAAGAGAGAGACCCAGTACTTC. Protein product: CASSYLTKRETQYF.

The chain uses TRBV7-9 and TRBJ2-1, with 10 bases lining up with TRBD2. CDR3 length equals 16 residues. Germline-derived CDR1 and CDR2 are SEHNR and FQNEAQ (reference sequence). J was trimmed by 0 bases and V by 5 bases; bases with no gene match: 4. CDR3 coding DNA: TGTGCCAGCAGCCTCGGACTAGCGGCCTCCTACAATGAGCAGTTCTTC. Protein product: CASSLGLAASYNEQFF.

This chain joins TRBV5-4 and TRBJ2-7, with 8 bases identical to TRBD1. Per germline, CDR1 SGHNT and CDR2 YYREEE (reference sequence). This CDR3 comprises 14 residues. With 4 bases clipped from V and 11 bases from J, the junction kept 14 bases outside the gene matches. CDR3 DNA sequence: TGTGCCAGCAGCCCCCGCCATGGGACAGGTACGGAGTACTTC. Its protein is CASSPRHGTGTEYF.

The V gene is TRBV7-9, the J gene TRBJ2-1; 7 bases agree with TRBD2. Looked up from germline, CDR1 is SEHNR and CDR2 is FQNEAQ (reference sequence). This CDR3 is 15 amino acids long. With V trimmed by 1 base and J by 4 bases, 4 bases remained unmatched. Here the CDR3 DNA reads TGTGCCAGCAGCTTAGGGCTAGCGGATTACAATGAGCAGTTCTTC. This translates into CASSLGLADYNEQFF.

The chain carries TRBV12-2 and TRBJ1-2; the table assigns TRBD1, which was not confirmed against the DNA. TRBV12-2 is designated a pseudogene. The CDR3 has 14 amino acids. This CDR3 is CASRPRDRYYGYTF. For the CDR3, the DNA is TGTGCAAGTCGCCCCAGGGACAGATACTATGGCTACACCTTC.

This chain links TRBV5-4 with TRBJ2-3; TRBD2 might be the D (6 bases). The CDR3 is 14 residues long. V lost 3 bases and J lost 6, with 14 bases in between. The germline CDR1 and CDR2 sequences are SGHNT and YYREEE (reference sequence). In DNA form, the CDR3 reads TGTGCCAGCAGCTCGAAGGGACTTTCGGATACGCAGTATTTT. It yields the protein CASSSKGLSDTQYF.

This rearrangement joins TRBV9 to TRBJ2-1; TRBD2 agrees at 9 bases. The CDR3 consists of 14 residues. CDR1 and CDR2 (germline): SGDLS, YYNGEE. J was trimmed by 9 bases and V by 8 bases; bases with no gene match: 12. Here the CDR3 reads CASGAGGPNGEQFF. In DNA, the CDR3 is TGTGCCAGTGGGGCGGGAGGGCCTAACGGTGAGCAGTTCTTC.

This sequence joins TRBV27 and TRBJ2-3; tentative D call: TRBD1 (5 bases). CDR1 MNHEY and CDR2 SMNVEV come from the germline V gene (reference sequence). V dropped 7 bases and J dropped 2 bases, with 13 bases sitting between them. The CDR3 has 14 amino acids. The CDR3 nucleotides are TGTGCCAGCACCCATGACAGCTACACAGATACGCAGTATTTT. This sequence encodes CASTHDSYTDTQYF.

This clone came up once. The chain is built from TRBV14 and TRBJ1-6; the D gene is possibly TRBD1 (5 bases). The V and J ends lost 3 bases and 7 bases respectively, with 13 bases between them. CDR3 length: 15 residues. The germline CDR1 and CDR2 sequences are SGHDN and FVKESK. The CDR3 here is CASSHTRVLNSPLHF. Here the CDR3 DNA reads TGTGCCAGCAGCCATACCAGGGTCCTGAATTCACCCCTCCACTTT. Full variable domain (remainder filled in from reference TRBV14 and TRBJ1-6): EAGVTQFPSHSVIEKGQTVTLRCDPISGHDNLYWYRRVMGKEIKFLLHFVKESKQDESGMPNNRFLAERTGGTYSTLKVQPAELEDSGVYFCASSHTRVLNSPLHFGNGTRLTVT.

The CDR3 here is CASSRPSAGNTIYF. The DNA of the CDR3 is TGTGCCAGTAGTCGCCCTTCGGCTGGAAACACCATATATTTT. The genes are TRBV19 and TRBJ1-3; D is ambiguous. The V end was cut by 5 bases, the J end by 2 bases, with 10 bases between. The CDR3 has 14 amino acids. Germline lookup yields CDR1 LNHDA and CDR2 SQIVND (reference sequence).

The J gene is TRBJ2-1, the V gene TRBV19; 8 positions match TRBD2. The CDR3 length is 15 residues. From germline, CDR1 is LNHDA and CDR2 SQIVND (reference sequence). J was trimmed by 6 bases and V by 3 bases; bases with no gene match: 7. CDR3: CASSIGLAVINEQFF. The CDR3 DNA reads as TGTGCCAGTAGTATCGGACTAGCTGTAATCAATGAGCAGTTCTTC.

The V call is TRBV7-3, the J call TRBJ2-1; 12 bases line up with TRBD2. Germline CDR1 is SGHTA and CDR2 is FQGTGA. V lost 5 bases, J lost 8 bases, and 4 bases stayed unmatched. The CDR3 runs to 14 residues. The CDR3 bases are TGTGCCAGCAGCCCTAGCGGGGGGGCCGATGAGCAGTTCTTC. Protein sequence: CASSPSGGADEQFF.

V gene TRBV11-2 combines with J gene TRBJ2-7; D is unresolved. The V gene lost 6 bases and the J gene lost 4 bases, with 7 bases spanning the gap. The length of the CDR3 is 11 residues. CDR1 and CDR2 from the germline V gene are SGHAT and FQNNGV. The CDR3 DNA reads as TGTGCCAGCAGTCTTAATTACGAGCAGTACTTC. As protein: CASSLNYEQYF.

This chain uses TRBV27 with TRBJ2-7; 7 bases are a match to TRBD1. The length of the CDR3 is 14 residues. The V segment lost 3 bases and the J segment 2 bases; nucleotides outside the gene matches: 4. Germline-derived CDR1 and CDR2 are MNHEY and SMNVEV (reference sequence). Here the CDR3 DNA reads TGTGCCAGCAGTTTCCGGGACAGCACCTACGAGCAGTACTTC. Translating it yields CASSFRDSTYEQYF.

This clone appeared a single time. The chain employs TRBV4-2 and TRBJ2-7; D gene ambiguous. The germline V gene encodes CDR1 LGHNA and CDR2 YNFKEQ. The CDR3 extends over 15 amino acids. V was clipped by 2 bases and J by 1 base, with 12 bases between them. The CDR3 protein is CASSQSPVQSYEQYF. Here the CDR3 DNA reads TGTGCCAGCAGCCAATCCCCAGTCCAGTCCTACGAGCAGTACTTC.

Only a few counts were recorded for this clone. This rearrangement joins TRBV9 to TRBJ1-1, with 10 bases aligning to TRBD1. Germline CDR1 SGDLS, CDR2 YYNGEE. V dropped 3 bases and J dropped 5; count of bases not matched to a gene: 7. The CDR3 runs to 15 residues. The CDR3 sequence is CASSAGGQGRTEAFF. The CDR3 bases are TGTGCCAGCAGCGCCGGGGGACAGGGGAGGACTGAAGCTTTCTTT.

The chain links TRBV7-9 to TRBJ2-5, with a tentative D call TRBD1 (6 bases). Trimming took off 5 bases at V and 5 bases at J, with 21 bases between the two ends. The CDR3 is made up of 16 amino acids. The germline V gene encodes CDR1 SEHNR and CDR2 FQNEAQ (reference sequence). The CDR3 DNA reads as TGTGCCAGCAGCCCGGGGAGCGCCTGGGGGCGGGAGACCCAGTACTTC. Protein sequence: CASSPGSAWGRETQYF.

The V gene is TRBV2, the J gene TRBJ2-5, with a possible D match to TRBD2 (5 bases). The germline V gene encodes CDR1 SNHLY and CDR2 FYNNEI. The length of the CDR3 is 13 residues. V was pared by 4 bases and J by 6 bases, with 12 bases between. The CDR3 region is CASSVGLTQTQYF. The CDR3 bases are TGTGCCAGCAGTGTCGGACTGACCCAGACCCAGTACTTC.

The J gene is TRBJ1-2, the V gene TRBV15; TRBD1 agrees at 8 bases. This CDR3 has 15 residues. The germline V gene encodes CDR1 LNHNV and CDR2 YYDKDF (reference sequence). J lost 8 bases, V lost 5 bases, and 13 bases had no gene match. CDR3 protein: CATSFARGQTEGYTF. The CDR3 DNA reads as TGTGCCACCAGCTTCGCCAGGGGGCAGACGGAAGGCTACACCTTC.

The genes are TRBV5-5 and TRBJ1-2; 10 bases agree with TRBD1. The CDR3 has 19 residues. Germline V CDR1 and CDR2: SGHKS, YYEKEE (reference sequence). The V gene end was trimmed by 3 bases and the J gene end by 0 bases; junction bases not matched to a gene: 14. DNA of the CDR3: TGTGCCAGCAGCTATAGCATCCGGGACAGGGGTGTTTCTAACTATGGCTACACCTTC. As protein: CASSYSIRDRGVSNYGYTF.

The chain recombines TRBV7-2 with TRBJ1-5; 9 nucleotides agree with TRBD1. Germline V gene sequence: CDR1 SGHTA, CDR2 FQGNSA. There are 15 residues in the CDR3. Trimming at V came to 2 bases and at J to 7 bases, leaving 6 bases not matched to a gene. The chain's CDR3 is CASSLNRGREQPQHF. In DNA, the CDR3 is TGTGCCAGCAGCTTAAACAGGGGGCGCGAGCAGCCCCAGCATTTT.

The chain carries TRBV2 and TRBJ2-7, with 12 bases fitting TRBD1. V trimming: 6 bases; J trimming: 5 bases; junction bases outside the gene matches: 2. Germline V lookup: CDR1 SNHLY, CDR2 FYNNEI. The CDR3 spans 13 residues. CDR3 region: CASRGTGGHEQYF. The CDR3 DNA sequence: TGTGCCAGCAGAGGGACAGGGGGCCACGAGCAGTACTTC.

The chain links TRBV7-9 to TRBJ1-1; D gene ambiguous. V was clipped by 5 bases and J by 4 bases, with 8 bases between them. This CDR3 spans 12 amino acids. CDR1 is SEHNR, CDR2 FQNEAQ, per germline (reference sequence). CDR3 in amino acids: CASSLRGTEAFF. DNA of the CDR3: TGTGCCAGCAGCCTCAGAGGCACTGAAGCTTTCTTT. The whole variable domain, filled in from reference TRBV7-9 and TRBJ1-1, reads DTGVSQNPRHKITKRGQNVTFRCDPISEHNRLYWYRQTLGQGPEFLTYFQNEAQLEKSRLLSDRFSAERPKGSFSTLEIQRTEQGDSAMYLCASSLRGTEAFFGQGTRLTVV.

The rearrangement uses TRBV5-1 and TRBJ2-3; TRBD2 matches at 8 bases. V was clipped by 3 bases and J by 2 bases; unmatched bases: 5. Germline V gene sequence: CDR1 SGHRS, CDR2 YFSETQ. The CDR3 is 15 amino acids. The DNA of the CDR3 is TGCGCCAGCAGCTCCGAGCGGGGGTACACAGATACGCAGTATTTT. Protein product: CASSSERGYTDTQYF. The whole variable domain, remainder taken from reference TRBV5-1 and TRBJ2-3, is KAGVTQTPRYLIKTRGQQVTLSCSPISGHRSVSWYQQTPGQGLQFLFEYFSETQRNKGNFPGRFSGRQFSNSRSEMNVSTLELGDSALYLCASSSERGYTDTQYFGPGTRLTVL.

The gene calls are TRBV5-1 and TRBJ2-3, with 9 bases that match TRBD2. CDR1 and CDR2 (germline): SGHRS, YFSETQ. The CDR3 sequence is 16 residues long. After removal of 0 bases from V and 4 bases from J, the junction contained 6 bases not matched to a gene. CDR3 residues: CASSLVAGGVADTQYF. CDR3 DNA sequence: TGCGCCAGCAGCTTGGTGGCGGGGGGGGTCGCAGATACGCAGTATTTT.

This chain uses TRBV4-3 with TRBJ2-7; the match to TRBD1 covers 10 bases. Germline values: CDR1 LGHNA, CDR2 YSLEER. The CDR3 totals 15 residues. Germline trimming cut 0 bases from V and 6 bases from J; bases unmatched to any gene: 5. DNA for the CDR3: TGCGCCAGCAGCCAAGACCGGGACAGGGGCTCCGAGCAGTACTTC. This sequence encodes CASSQDRDRGSEQYF.

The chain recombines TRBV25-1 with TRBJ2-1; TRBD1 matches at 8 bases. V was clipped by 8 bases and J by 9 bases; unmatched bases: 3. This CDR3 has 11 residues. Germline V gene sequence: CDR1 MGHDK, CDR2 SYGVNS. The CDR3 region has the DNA TGTGCCAGCCGCGGACAGGGTGAGCAGTTCTTC. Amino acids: CASRGQGEQFF.

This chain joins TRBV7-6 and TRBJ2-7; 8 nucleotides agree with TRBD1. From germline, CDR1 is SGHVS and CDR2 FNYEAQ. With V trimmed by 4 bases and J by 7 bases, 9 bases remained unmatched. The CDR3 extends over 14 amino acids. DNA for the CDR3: TGTGCCAGCAGCTCCGGCCAGGGGGCGCGGGAGCAGTACTTC. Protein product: CASSSGQGAREQYF.

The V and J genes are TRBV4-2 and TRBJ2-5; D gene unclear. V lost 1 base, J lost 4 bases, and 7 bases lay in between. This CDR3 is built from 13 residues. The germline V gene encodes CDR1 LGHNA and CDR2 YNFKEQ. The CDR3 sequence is CASSQVGGETQYF. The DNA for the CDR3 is TGTGCCAGCAGCCAAGTCGGCGGAGAGACCCAGTACTTC.